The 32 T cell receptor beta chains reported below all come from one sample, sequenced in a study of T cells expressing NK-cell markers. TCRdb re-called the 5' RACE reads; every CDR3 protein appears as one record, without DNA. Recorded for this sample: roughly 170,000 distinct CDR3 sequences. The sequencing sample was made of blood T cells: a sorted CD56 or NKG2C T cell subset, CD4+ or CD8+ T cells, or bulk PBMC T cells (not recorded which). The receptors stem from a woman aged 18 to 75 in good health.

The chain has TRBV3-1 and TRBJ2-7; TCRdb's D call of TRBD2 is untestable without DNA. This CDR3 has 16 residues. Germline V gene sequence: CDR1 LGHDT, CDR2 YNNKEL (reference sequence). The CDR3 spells CASSQDSGLASGRQYF.

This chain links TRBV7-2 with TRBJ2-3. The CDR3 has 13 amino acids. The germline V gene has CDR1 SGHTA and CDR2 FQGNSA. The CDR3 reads CASSPEVRDTQYF.

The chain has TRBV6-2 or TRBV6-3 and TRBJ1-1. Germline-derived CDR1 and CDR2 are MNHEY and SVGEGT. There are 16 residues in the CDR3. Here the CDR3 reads CASSYLRASMNTEAFF.

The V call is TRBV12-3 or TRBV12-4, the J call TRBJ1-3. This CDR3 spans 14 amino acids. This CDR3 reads CASSSGDAGNTIYF.

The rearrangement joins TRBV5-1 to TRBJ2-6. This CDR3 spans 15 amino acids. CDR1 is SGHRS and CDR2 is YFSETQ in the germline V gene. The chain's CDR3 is CASSVSGPGANVLTF.

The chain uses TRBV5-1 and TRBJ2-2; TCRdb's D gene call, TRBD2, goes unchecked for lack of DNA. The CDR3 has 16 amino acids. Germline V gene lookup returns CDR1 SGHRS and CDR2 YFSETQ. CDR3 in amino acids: CASSRGRVEDTGELFF.

The CDR3 is CAISDLPGQPYGYTF. The genes are TRBV10-3 and TRBJ1-2; TCRdb reports TRBD1, a call that lacks DNA to check it against. Germline assignment: CDR1 ENHRY and CDR2 SYGVKD. This CDR3 region has 15 residues.

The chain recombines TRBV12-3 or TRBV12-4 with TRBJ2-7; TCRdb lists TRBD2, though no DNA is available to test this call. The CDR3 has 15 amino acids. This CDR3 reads CASSLTARGLYEQYF.

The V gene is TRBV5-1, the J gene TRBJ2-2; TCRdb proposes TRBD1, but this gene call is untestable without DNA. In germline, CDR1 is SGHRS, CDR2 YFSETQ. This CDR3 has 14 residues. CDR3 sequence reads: CASTSKIGAGELFF.

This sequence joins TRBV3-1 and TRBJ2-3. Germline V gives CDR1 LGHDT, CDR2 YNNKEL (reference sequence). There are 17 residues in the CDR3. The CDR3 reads CASSQDLSRASTDTQYF.

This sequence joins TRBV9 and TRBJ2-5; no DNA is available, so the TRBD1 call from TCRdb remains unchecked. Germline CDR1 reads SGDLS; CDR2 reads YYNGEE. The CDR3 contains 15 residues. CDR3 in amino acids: CASSVQGASLETQYF.

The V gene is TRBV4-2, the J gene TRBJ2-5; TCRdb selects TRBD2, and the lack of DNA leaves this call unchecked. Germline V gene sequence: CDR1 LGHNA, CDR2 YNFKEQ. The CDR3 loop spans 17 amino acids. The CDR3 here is CASSQIPGGRRQETQYF.

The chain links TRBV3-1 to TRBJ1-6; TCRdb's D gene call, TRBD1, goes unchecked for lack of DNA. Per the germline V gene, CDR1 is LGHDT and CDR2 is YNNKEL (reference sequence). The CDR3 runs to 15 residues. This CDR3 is CASSQFGQYNSPLHF. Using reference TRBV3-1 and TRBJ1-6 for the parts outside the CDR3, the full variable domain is DTAVSQTPKYLVTQMGNDKSIKCEQNLGHDTMYWYKQDSKKFLKIMFSYNNKELIINETVPNRFSPKSPDKAHLNLHINSLELGDSAVYFCASSQFGQYNSPLHFGNGTRLTVT.

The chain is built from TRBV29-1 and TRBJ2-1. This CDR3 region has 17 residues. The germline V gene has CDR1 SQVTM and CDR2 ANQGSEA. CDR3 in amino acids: CSVGLQVGSGLYNEQFF.

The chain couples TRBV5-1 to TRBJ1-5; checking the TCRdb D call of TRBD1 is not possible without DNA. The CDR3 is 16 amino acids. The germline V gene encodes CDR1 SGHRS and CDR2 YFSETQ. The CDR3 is CASSLGVGGGNQPQHF.

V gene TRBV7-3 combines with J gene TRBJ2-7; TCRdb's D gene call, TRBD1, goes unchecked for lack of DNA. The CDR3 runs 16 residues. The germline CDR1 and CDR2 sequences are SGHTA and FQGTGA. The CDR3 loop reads CASSLIPPSGSYEQYF.

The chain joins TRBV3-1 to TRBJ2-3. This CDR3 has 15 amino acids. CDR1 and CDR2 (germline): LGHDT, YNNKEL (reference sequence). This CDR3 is CASSQGSNPTDTQYF.

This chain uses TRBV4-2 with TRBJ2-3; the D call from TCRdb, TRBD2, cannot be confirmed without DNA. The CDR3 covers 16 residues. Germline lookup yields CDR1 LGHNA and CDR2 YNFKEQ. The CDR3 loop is CASSQDFTALTDTQYF.

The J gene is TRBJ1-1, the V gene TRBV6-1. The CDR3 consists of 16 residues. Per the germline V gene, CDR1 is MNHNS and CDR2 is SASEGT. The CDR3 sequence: CATRVLYGELNTEAFF.

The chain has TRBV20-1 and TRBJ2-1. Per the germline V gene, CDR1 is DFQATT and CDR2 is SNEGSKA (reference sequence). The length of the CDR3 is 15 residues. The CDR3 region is CSARSLAGSSNEQFF.

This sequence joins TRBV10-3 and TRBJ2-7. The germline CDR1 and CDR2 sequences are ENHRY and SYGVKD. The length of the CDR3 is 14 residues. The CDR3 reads CAISEGRSSYEQYF.

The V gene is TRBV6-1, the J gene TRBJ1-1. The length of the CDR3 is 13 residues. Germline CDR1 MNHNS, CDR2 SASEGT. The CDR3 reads CASTSPGNTEAFF.

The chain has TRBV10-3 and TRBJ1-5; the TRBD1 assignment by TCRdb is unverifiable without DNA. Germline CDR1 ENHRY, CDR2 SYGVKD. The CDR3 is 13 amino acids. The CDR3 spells CAIGGTVDQPQHF.

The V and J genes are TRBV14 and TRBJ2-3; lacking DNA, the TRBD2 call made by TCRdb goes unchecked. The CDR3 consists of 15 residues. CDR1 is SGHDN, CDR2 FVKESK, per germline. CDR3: CASSHPRRGTDTQYF. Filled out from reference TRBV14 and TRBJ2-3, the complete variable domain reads EAGVTQFPSHSVIEKGQTVTLRCDPISGHDNLYWYRRVMGKEIKFLLHFVKESKQDESGMPNNRFLAERTGGTYSTLKVQPAELEDSGVYFCASSHPRRGTDTQYFGPGTRLTVL.

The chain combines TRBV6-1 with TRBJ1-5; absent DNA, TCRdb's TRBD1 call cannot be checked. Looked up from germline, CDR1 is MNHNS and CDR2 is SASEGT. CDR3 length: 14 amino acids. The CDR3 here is CASRVGQFNQPQHF.

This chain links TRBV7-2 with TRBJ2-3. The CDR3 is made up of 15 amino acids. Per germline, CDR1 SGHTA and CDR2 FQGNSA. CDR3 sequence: CASSPLPYSTDTQYF.

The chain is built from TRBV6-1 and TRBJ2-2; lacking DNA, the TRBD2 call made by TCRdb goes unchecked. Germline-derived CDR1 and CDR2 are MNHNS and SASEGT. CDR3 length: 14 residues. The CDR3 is CASTEQGLAGELFF.

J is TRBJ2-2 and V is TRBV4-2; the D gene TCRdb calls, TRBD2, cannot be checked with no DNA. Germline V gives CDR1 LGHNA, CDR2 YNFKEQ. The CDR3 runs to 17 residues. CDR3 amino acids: CASSQEAQGWATGELFF.

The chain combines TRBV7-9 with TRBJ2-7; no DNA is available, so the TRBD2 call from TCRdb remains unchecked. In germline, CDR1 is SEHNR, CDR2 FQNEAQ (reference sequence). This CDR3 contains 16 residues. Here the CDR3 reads CASSTYSGVNFYEQYF. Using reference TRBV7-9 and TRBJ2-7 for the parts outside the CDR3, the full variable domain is DTGVSQNPRHKITKRGQNVTFRCDPISEHNRLYWYRQTLGQGPEFLTYFQNEAQLEKSRLLSDRFSAERPKGSFSTLEIQRTEQGDSAMYLCASSTYSGVNFYEQYFGPGTRLTVT.

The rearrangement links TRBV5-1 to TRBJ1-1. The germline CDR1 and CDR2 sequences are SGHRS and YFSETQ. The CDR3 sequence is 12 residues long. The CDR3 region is CASSLGQSGAFF.

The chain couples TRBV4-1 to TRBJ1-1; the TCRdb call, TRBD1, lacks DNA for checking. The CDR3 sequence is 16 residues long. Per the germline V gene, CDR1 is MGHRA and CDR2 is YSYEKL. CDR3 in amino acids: CASSQDGSRRGRQAFF.

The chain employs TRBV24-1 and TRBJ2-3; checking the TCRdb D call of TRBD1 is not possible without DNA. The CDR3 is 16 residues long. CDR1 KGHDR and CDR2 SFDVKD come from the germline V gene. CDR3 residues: CATSDLPGQGIDTQYF.